These T cell receptor beta chains were read from a single sample in a study of shared clonotypes between healthy human individuals. Method: immunoSEQ multiplex PCR; TCRdb's copy keeps in-frame clones and lacks some. The data contain approximately 500,000 clones, almost 97% of them singletons. The specimen was naive CD4+ T cells sorted from blood. Every receptor here comes from a woman in her 30s in good health. CDR3s include the opening cysteine and the closing phenylalanine or tryptophan. The D gene is left open where the match is weak. Rows may omit the clone size; those that give it use once, few, many or a size class.

abundance	v_gene	d_gene	j_gene	CDR3aa	CDR3nt
-	TRBV29-1	-	TRBJ1-1	CSVGQTENTEAFF	TGCAGCGTTGGGCAGACAGAGAACACTGAAGCTTTCTTT
-	TRBV7-8	-	TRBJ2-7	CASSLFWTDSYEQYF	TGTGCCAGCAGCTTATTTTGGACGGACTCCTACGAGCAGTACTTC
-	TRBV6-5	TRBD1	TRBJ1-2	CASSELTGVRGYTF	TGTGCCAGCAGCGAGCTCACAGGGGTCAGAGGCTACACCTTC
-	TRBV5-1	TRBD1	TRBJ2-7	CASSPGQGARYEQYF	TGCGCCAGCAGCCCAGGACAGGGGGCGCGATACGAGCAGTACTTC
-	TRBV27	-	TRBJ1-5	CASSAYRESYSNQPQHF	TGTGCCAGCAGTGCGTACAGGGAATCCTATAGCAATCAGCCCCAGCATTTT
once	TRBV19	-	TRBJ1-5	CASLEAFRGDRQPQHF	TGTGCCAGTCTGGAGGCCTTCCGGGGGGATCGTCAGCCCCAGCATTTT
-	TRBV4-1	-	TRBJ2-7	CASSQPGRRVYEQYF	TGCGCCAGCAGCCAACCTGGGCGTAGGGTGTACGAGCAGTACTTC
once	TRBV18	-	TRBJ2-7	CASSPGGSLSSYEQYF	TGTGCCAGCTCACCTGGCGGCAGCCTAAGCTCCTACGAGCAGTACTTC
-	TRBV25-1	TRBD1	TRBJ2-7	CASRSGTGTYEQYF	TGTGCCAGCAGATCCGGGACAGGAACCTACGAGCAGTACTTC
-	TRBV19	TRBD2	TRBJ2-7	CASSNAGTSDYEQYF	TGTGCCAGTAGTAACGCCGGGACTAGTGACTACGAGCAGTACTTC
-	TRBV2	-	TRBJ1-3	CASSVRDGNTIYF	TGTGCCAGCAGTGTAAGAGATGGAAACACCATATATTTT
-	TRBV18	-	TRBJ2-3	CASSPGTGTDTQYF	TGTGCCAGCTCACCAGGGACTGGCACAGATACGCAGTATTTT
-	TRBV6-5	TRBD1	TRBJ2-1	CASSGRDRGSNEQFF	TGTGCCAGCAGTGGCCGGGACAGGGGTAGCAATGAGCAGTTCTTC
-	TRBV6-5	-	TRBJ2-4	CASSYSGAKNIQYF	TGTGCCAGCAGTTACTCGGGAGCCAAAAACATTCAGTACTTC
-	TRBV6-6	TRBD2	TRBJ2-7	CASSRLAAAYEQYF	TGTGCCAGCAGTCGACTAGCGGCTGCCTACGAGCAGTACTTC